Sequencing of this T cell receptor (beta chain) was carried out in a study of T cells in localized non-small cell lung cancer. Germline CDR1 SGHRS, CDR2 YFSETQ. Trimming took off 5 bases at V and 1 base at J, with 13 bases between the two ends. The length of the CDR3 is 15 residues. Here immunoSEQ multiplex PCR was the method, and the copy in TCRdb shows in-frame clones only, minus some. The repertoire consists of 25,000 to 30,000 clones, with around nine tenths occurring once and the leading ten covering approximately 2.9%. General study results and limits: Uninvolved adjacent lung showed higher T cell clonality than tumor.

On this clone: As yet, its antigen is unknown.

The chain recombines TRBV5-1 with TRBJ1-5, with D tentatively TRBD1 (6 bases). The input for sequencing was peripheral blood, taken before any cancer treatment. This TCR derives from a woman aged 18-49 years with stage I lung adenocarcinoma. The CDR3 DNA reads TGCGCCAGCAGTCGGGAGGGGGAGAGCAATCAGCCCCAGCATTTT. Translation gives CASSREGESNQPQHF. The full variable domain, completed using reference TRBV5-1 and TRBJ1-5, is KAGVTQTPRYLIKTRGQQVTLSCSPISGHRSVSWYQQTPGQGLQFLFEYFSETQRNKGNFPGRFSGRQFSNSRSEMNVSTLELGDSALYLCASSREGESNQPQHFGDGTRLSIL.